This TCR beta chain was sequenced during a study of brain T cells in children with intractable seizures. Sequencing was performed with immunoSEQ multiplex PCR; in TCRdb, only in-frame clones are kept and a portion is missing. Counted here are about 340,000 clones, 93% occurring once; the ten biggest clones make up 4.5% to 7%. The time point was: blood from clinic visit 5 months post-surgery; TSC patient then seizure free. Trimming removed 3 bases at V and 1 base at J, with 8 bases between. Looked up from germline, CDR1 is LGHNT and CDR2 is FRNRAP. The length of the CDR3 is 14 residues. The input for sequencing was peripheral blood, taken roughly 5 months after surgery. This receptor was identified in a boy under two years old with tuberous sclerosis and intractable seizures. The rearrangement links TRBV12-5 to TRBJ2-3; tentatively, D is TRBD2 (5 bases). CDR3 sequence reads: CASGFQAGTDTQYF. DNA of the CDR3: TGTGCTAGTGGTTTTCAAGCGGGCACAGATACGCAGTATTTT.